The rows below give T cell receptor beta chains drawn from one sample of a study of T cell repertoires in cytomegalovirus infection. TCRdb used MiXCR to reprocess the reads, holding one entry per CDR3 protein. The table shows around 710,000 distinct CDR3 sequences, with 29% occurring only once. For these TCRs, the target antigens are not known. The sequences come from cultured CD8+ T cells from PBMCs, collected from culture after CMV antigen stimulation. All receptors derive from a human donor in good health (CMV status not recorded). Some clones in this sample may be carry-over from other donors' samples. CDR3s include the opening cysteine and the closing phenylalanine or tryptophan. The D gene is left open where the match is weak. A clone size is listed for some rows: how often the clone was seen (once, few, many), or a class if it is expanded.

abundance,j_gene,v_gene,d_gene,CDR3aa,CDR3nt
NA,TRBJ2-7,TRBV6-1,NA,CASSEGPDSYYEQYF,TGTGCCAGCAGTGAAGGACCTGACTCCTACTACGAGCAGTACTTC
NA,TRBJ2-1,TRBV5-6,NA,CASSFEGDNEQFF,TGTGCCAGCAGCTTTGAGGGGGATAATGAGCAGTTCTTC
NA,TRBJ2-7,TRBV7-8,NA,CASSLAALYEQYF,TGTGCCAGCAGCTTAGCCGCTCTCTACGAGCAGTACTTC
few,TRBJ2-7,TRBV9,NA,CASSSSGNPYEQYF,TGTGCCAGCAGCTCTTCAGGGAATCCCTACGAGCAGTACTTC
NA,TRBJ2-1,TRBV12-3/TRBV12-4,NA,CASSRPLPYNEQFF,TGTGCCAGCAGCCGTCCTCTGCCTTACAATGAGCAGTTCTTC
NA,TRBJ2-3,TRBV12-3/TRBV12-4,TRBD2,CASSSTSGGAGTDTQYF,TGTGCCAGCAGTTCGACTAGCGGGGGGGCCGGGACAGATACGCAGTATTTT
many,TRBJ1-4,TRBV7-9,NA,CASSPGEATNEKLFF,TGTGCCAGCAGCCCCGGAGAGGCAACTAATGAAAAACTGTTTTTT
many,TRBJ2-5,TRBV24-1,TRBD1,CATSAGQGAEETQYF,TGTGCCACCAGTGCGGGACAGGGGGCGGAAGAGACCCAGTACTTC
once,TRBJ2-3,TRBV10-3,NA,CAISALEHFDTQYF,TGTGCCATCAGCGCACTGGAGCATTTCGATACGCAGTATTTT
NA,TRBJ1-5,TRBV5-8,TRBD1,CASSSWTGINQPQRF,TGTGCCAGCAGCTCCTGGACAGGGATTAATCAGCCCCAGCGTTTT
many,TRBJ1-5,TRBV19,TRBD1,CASSISAGGFSNQPQHF,TGTGCCAGTAGTATTTCGGCAGGGGGATTTAGCAATCAGCCCCAGCATTTT
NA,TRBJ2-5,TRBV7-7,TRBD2,CASSPTSGDQETQYF,TGTGCTAGCAGCCCGACTAGCGGGGATCAAGAGACCCAGTACTTC
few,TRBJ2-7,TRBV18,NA,CASSPLDRSAYEQYF,TGTGCCAGCTCACCTTTAGACAGGTCCGCCTACGAGCAGTACTTC
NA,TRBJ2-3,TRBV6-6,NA,CASSYSSQAGTDTQYF,TGTGCCAGCAGTTACTCGTCCCAGGCGGGCACAGATACGCAGTATTTT
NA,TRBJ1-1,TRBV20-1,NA,CSALRVYTTEAFF,TGCAGTGCCCTCAGGGTTTATACCACTGAAGCTTTCTTT
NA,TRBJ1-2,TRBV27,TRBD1,CASSVTGEFYGYTF,TGTGCCAGCAGTGTGACAGGGGAGTTCTATGGCTACACCTTC
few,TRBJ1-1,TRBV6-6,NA,CASSFDRGWAEAFF,TGTGCCAGCAGCTTCGACAGAGGTTGGGCTGAAGCTTTCTTT
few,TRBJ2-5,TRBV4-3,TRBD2,CASSQLLAGRETQYF,TGCGCCAGCAGCCAACTACTAGCGGGACGAGAGACCCAGTACTTC
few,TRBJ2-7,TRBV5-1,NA,CASSMDSPLGEQYF,TGCGCCAGCAGCATGGACAGTCCCCTGGGCGAGCAGTACTTC
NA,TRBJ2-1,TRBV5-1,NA,CASSLWGPYNEQFF,TGCGCCAGCAGCTTGTGGGGTCCCTACAATGAGCAGTTCTTC
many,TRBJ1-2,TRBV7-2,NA,CASSLERGTYGYTF,TGTGCCAGCAGCTTAGAGAGGGGGACCTATGGCTACACCTTC
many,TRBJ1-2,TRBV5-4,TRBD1,CASSFPVTGTNYGYTF,TGTGCCAGCAGCTTTCCTGTGACAGGGACGAACTATGGCTACACCTTC
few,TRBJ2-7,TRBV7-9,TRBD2,CASSSGGRHDEQYF,TGTGCCAGCAGCTCCGGGGGGAGGCACGACGAGCAGTACTTC
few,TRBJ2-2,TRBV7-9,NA,CASSFKFRASNTGELFF,TGTGCCAGCAGCTTCAAGTTTAGGGCTTCGAACACCGGGGAGCTGTTTTTT